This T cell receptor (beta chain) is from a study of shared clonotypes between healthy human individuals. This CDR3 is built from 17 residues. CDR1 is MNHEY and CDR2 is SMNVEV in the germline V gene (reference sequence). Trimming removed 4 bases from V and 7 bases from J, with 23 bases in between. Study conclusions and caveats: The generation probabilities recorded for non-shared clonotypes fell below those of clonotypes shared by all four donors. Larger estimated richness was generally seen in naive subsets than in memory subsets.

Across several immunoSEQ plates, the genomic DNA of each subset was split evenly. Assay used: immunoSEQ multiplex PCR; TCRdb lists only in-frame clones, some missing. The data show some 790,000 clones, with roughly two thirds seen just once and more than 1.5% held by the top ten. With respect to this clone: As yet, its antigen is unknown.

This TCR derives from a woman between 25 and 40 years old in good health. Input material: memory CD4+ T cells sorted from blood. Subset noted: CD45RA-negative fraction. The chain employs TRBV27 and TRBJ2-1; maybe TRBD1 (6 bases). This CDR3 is CASSSPVGRGTSNEQFF. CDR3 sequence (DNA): TGTGCCAGCAGTTCCCCGGTAGGCAGGGGAACCTCTAATGAGCAGTTCTTC.